A single sample is the source of the 6 T cell receptor beta chains below, sequenced in a study of shared clonotypes between healthy human individuals. Profiled with immunoSEQ multiplex PCR; TCRdb holds only in-frame clones, not every one. The sample lists about a million clones, roughly 72% occurring once. Sequenced input: memory CD4+ T cells sorted from blood. Regarding subset: CD45RA-negative fraction. These receptor sequences come from a man aged 18 to 29 in good health.

V is TRBV29-1 and J is TRBJ1-1; D is unclear. Germline CDR1 is SQVTM and CDR2 is ANQGSEA. The CDR3 sequence is 11 residues long. V lost 5 bases and J 6 bases, leaving 10 bases between the germline ends. The CDR3 protein is CSVNRGSEAFF. The CDR3 coding sequence is TGCAGCGTTAACCGGGGATCTGAAGCTTTCTTT.

The V gene is TRBV5-1, the J gene TRBJ1-4, with 9 bases fitting TRBD1. J was trimmed by 5 bases and V by 0 bases; bases with no gene match: 5. The germline V gene has CDR1 SGHRS and CDR2 YFSETQ. The CDR3 sequence is 16 residues long. CDR3 DNA sequence: TGCGCCAGCAGCTTGGAGGGACAGGGTGGCAATGAAAAACTGTTTTTT. Its protein product is CASSLEGQGGNEKLFF.

The chain carries TRBV5-1 and TRBJ2-2, with D possibly TRBD1 on 6 matching bases. This CDR3 comprises 15 residues. Trimming took off 5 bases at V and 4 bases at J, with 15 bases between the two ends. Per the germline V gene, CDR1 is SGHRS and CDR2 is YFSETQ. The CDR3 here is CASREQGIGTGELFF. In DNA, the CDR3 is TGCGCCAGCAGGGAACAGGGAATAGGCACCGGGGAGCTGTTTTTT.

The CDR3 is CASSKTSGRDTQYF. CDR3 bases: TGTGCCAGCAGCAAGACTAGCGGGAGAGATACGCAGTATTTT. This chain connects TRBV7-2 to TRBJ2-3, with 12 positions matching TRBD2. Trimming took 5 bases from V and 5 from J; bases not matched to a gene: 2. Germline V gives CDR1 SGHTA, CDR2 FQGNSA. The CDR3 runs 14 residues.

The chain recombines TRBV5-1 with TRBJ1-1; tentative D call: TRBD1 (5 bases). CDR1 is SGHRS, CDR2 YFSETQ, per germline. V lost 5 bases and J 0 bases, leaving 11 bases between the germline ends. The CDR3 spans 14 residues. The CDR3 sequence: CASRFSDMNTEAFF. Here the CDR3 DNA reads TGCGCCAGCAGGTTCTCGGACATGAACACTGAAGCTTTCTTT.

The rearrangement uses TRBV13 and TRBJ2-3, with a possible D match to TRBD1 (6 bases). The germline CDR1 and CDR2 sequences are PRHDT and FYEKMQ (reference sequence). CDR3 length: 15 amino acids. V was pared by 5 bases and J by 6 bases, with 18 bases between. This CDR3 reads CASSRTGSPADTQYF. In DNA, the CDR3 is TGTGCCAGCAGCCGAACAGGGTCCCCGGCGGATACGCAGTATTTT.